These 32 T cell receptor beta chains were all obtained from the same sample, sequenced in a study of T and B cells in COVID-19 patients. TRB was amplified from around 250-500 ng of blood genomic DNA. BIOMED2 TRB-A/B primer pools were used in multiplex TRB PCR. A single record per CDR3 protein comes from TCRdb applying MiXCR to the multiplex PCR reads. The sample carries around 30,000 distinct CDR3 sequences, about 31% recorded once. Sequenced sample: blood. These receptors all stem from a human donor who had recovered from COVID-19.

This clonotype was counted at least ten times. This sequence joins TRBV6-2 or TRBV6-3 and TRBJ2-2; D might be TRBD1 (6 bases). With 6 bases removed from V and 8 bases from J, the gap between germline ends came to 16 bases. The CDR3 totals 14 residues. Germline CDR1 is MNHEY and CDR2 is SVGEGT. The CDR3, as DNA: TGTGCCAGCAGACCGGGACAAGTCACGGGGGAGCTGTTTTTT. It is translated as CASRPGQVTGELFF.

This clonotype was counted only a few times. The rearrangement links TRBV24-1 to TRBJ2-3; 7 nucleotides match TRBD1. CDR1 KGHDR and CDR2 SFDVKD come from the germline V gene. The CDR3 runs to 15 residues. V lost 4 bases to trimming and J lost 2 bases; unmatched junction nucleotides: 5. The CDR3 here is CATSDPGQFTDTQYF. The CDR3 region has the DNA TGTGCCACCAGTGACCCGGGACAGTTCACAGATACGCAGTATTTT.

This clonotype was detected a few times. DNA of the CDR3: TGTGCCACCAGCAGAAGGGTGGACAAAAACACTGAAGCTTTCTTT. It codes for CATSRRVDKNTEAFF. This rearrangement joins TRBV15 to TRBJ1-1; TRBD1 is a possible D gene (5 bases). The ends were cut back, 2 bases at V and 2 bases at J, with 12 bases in the middle. The germline gives CDR1 LNHNV, CDR2 YYDKDF (reference sequence). The CDR3 totals 15 residues.

This clonotype was counted at least ten times. V and J are TRBV6-5 and TRBJ2-7; possible D gene TRBD1, 6 bases. Germline assignment: CDR1 MNHEY and CDR2 SVGAGI. The CDR3 spans 14 residues. The V end was cut by 4 bases, the J end by 3 bases, with 13 bases between. In DNA, the CDR3 is TGTGCCAGCAGTTTGCAGGGGTCGGACTACGAGCAGTACTTC. This codes for CASSLQGSDYEQYF.

Ten or more counts support this clonotype. J is TRBJ2-3 and V is TRBV30, with D possibly matching TRBD1 (6 bases). Looked up from germline, CDR1 is GTSNPN and CDR2 is SVGIG (reference sequence). The CDR3 extends over 12 amino acids. Trimming removed 2 bases at V and 7 bases at J, with 10 bases between. The CDR3 here is CAWSSDRHTQYF. The CDR3, as DNA: TGTGCCTGGAGTTCGGACAGACATACGCAGTATTTT.

This clonotype was seen many times. J is TRBJ2-6 and V is TRBV27, with D tentatively TRBD1 or TRBD2 (5 bases each). With 6 bases removed from V and 0 bases from J, the gap between germline ends came to 15 bases. The germline gives CDR1 MNHEY, CDR2 SMNVEV (reference sequence). This CDR3 is built from 17 residues. CDR3 bases: TGTGCCAGCAGGACCGGGACGGGCCTCTCTGGGGCCAACGTCCTGACTTTC. Its protein is CASRTGTGLSGANVLTF.

This clonotype was detected only a few times. The chain has TRBV12-3 or TRBV12-4 and TRBJ1-2; no definite D call. Trimming cost V 1 base and J 2 bases, with 2 bases left between them. The CDR3 contains 12 residues. The CDR3 spells CASSLGNYGYTF. The CDR3 nucleotides are TGTGCCAGCAGTTTAGGGAACTATGGCTACACCTTC.

By share, this clonotype counts as medium-sized. The V call is TRBV29-1, the J call TRBJ1-4; D is unresolved. Trimming removed 0 bases from V and 8 bases from J, with 13 bases in between. The CDR3 consists of 14 residues. The V gene's germline CDR1 is SQVTM and CDR2 ANQGSEA. The DNA of the CDR3 is TGCAGCGTTGAAGATCCGAGTAACGCCGAAAAACTGTTTTTT. It encodes CSVEDPSNAEKLFF.

The sample holds a few counts of this clonotype. The V call is TRBV30, the J call TRBJ1-3; D unclear. Per the germline V gene, CDR1 is GTSNPN and CDR2 is SVGIG (reference sequence). The CDR3 consists of 14 residues. V was cut by 5 bases and J by 1 base, with 12 bases left in between. This chain's CDR3 is CAWGRRVSGNTIYF. Here the CDR3 DNA reads TGTGCCTGGGGTCGGAGGGTTTCTGGAAACACCATATATTTT. Drawing the rest from reference TRBV30 and TRBJ1-3, the complete variable domain is SQTIHQWPATLVQPVGSPLSLECTVEGTSNPNLYWYRQAAGRGLQLLFYSVGIGQISSEVPQNLSASRPQDRQFILSSKKLLLSDSGFYLCAWGRRVSGNTIYFGEGSWLTVV.

The V and J genes are TRBV12-3 or TRBV12-4 and TRBJ2-5; 7 bases are shared with TRBD2. The CDR3 has 14 residues. The V and J ends lost 5 bases and 1 base, in that order; junction bases with no gene match: 4. CDR3 sequence: CASSTSELQETQYF. The CDR3 DNA is TGTGCCAGCAGTACTAGCGAGCTCCAAGAGACCCAGTACTTC.

This clonotype was found a few times. The chain links TRBV6-2 or TRBV6-3 to TRBJ2-1; 9 bases are shared with TRBD2. Germline-derived CDR1 and CDR2 are MNHEY and SVGEGT. V dropped 6 bases and J dropped 8; count of bases not matched to a gene: 11. The CDR3 sequence is 15 residues long. Here the CDR3 reads CASSQLGSGSDEQFF. CDR3 DNA sequence: TGTGCCAGCAGCCAACTGGGTAGCGGGAGCGATGAGCAGTTCTTC.

This clonotype came up once. CDR3 sequence: CASSLGDEQFF. The CDR3 DNA reads TGTGCCAGCAGCTTAGGCGATGAGCAGTTCTTC. V usage is TRBV7-9 and J usage is TRBJ2-1; unclear D gene. There are 11 residues in the CDR3. Per the germline V gene, CDR1 is SEHNR and CDR2 is FQNEAQ (reference sequence). Deletions cut 1 base from V and 8 bases from J, with 3 bases between.

This sequence joins TRBV20-1 and TRBJ2-7; a weak D match, TRBD2 (6 bases). CDR1 is DFQATT, CDR2 SNEGSKA, per germline (reference sequence). Between the trimmed V and J ends, which lost 3 bases and 4 bases, there was a span of 13 bases. This CDR3 spans 13 amino acids. CDR3 bases: TGCAGTGCTAGTTCGGGGGTGCTATACGAGCAGTACTTC. Translated, it gives CSASSGVLYEQYF.

Here the CDR3 reads CASSTRGAGVSGELFF. Written as DNA, the CDR3 is TGTGCCAGCAGCACCCGAGGAGCGGGAGTTTCCGGGGAGCTGTTTTTT. This rearrangement joins TRBV5-5 to TRBJ2-2; TRBD2 agrees at 8 bases. The CDR3 runs 16 residues. The germline V gene has CDR1 SGHKS and CDR2 YYEKEE (reference sequence). The trim removed 4 bases at V and 6 bases at J, leaving 11 bases unmatched.

This sequence joins TRBV6-5 and TRBJ1-2; D is unresolved. With 5 bases removed from V and 2 bases from J, the gap between germline ends came to 9 bases. Germline V gives CDR1 MNHEY, CDR2 SVGAGI. There are 13 residues in the CDR3. CDR3: CASSRDPNYGYTF. CDR3 DNA: TGTGCCAGCAGTAGAGACCCCAACTATGGCTACACCTTC.

The chain recombines TRBV6-6 with TRBJ2-3; D remains unclear. Germline V CDR1 and CDR2: MNHNY, SVGAGI (reference sequence). This CDR3 spans 14 amino acids. The germline V and J ends were trimmed by 7 bases and 0 bases, with 11 bases remaining between them. The CDR3: CASKYFESTDTQYF. CDR3 DNA: TGTGCCAGCAAATATTTTGAGAGCACAGATACGCAGTATTTT.

This clonotype has a handful of counts. CDR3 nucleotides: TGTGCCAGCAGCTTCGGGCGGGGAAGCACAGATACGCAGTATTTT. Its protein is CASSFGRGSTDTQYF. The chain is built from TRBV7-9 and TRBJ2-3, with a weak D call TRBD2 (6 bases). The CDR3 consists of 15 residues. Looked up from germline, CDR1 is SEHNR and CDR2 is FQNEAQ (reference sequence). V was clipped by 3 bases and J by 0 bases, with 10 bases between them.

This clonotype was detected a few times. This chain links TRBV12-3 or TRBV12-4 with TRBJ2-1; D gene uncertain. Trimming shortened V by 1 base and J by 8 bases, and 3 bases separated the two germline ends. The CDR3 runs 11 residues. This chain's CDR3 is CASSLGYEQFF. The CDR3 DNA is TGTGCCAGCAGTTTAGGGTATGAGCAGTTCTTC.

This clonotype is labeled medium-sized. The CDR3 nucleotides are TGTGCCAGCAAGAGGACAGGGGGCTCCTACGAGCAGTACTTC. Translating gives CASKRTGGSYEQYF. The chain employs TRBV6-5 and TRBJ2-7; 10 nucleotides line up with TRBD1. J lost 0 bases, V lost 7 bases, and 3 bases had no gene match. The CDR3 sequence is 14 residues long. Germline loops: CDR1 MNHEY, CDR2 SVGAGI.

The V call is TRBV7-2, the J call TRBJ1-1; 7 nucleotides align to TRBD1. Trimming took 6 bases from V and 0 from J; bases not matched to a gene: 10. The germline V gene encodes CDR1 SGHTA and CDR2 FQGNSA. The CDR3 covers 16 residues. The CDR3 loop reads CASSYPKGQMNTEAFF. The CDR3 DNA reads as TGTGCCAGCAGTTACCCAAAGGGACAGATGAACACTGAAGCTTTCTTT.

By share of the sample, this clonotype is medium-sized. J is TRBJ1-2 and V is TRBV29-1, with 7 bases lining up with TRBD1. Germline-derived CDR1 and CDR2 are SQVTM and ANQGSEA. Trimming took 0 bases from V and 8 from J; bases not matched to a gene: 9. The CDR3 extends over 14 amino acids. Here the CDR3 reads CSVEDATGPRGYTF. For the CDR3, the DNA is TGCAGCGTTGAAGATGCGACAGGGCCAAGAGGCTACACCTTC.

Notes on this clonotype: This may be a read error, as it is one base from a much larger clone. The gene calls are TRBV19 and TRBJ2-3, with D perhaps being TRBD1 or TRBD2 (5 bases each). This CDR3 has 16 residues. Germline V lookup: CDR1 LNHDA, CDR2 SQIVND (reference sequence). CDR3 residues: CASSTSYTGLKYTKYF. DNA for the CDR3: TGTGCCAGTAGTACCAGCTACACGGGGCTTAAGTATACGAAGTATTTT.

This clonotype was counted only a few times. The chain uses TRBV18 and TRBJ2-5, with D hard to call. Trimming shortened V by 1 base and J by 3 bases, and 15 bases separated the two germline ends. Germline values: CDR1 KGHSH, CDR2 LQKENI. The CDR3 is made up of 16 amino acids. The CDR3 spells CASSPLEHYSKETQYF. The DNA of the CDR3 is TGTGCCAGCTCACCACTAGAGCATTATTCCAAAGAGACCCAGTACTTC.

This chain joins TRBV6-2 or TRBV6-3 and TRBJ1-5; a possible D gene is TRBD1 (5 bases). Germline CDR1 is MNHEY and CDR2 is SVGEGT. Trimming cost V 0 bases and J 2 bases, with 8 bases left between them. The length of the CDR3 is 15 residues. CDR3 region: CASSYSRRGNQPQHF. The CDR3 DNA is TGTGCCAGCAGTTACTCCCGCAGGGGCAATCAGCCCCAGCATTTT.

This clonotype was seen repeatedly, ten times or more. V gene TRBV6-1 combines with J gene TRBJ2-7; 7 bases map to TRBD1. Losses at the gene ends were 7 bases for V and 4 bases for J; bases not matched to a gene: 7. The CDR3 runs to 13 residues. Per the germline V gene, CDR1 is MNHNS and CDR2 is SASEGT. CDR3 sequence: CASTIVQGYEQYF. CDR3 sequence (DNA): TGTGCCAGCACCATTGTACAGGGGTACGAGCAGTACTTC.

This clonotype was counted at least ten times. This chain links TRBV12-3 or TRBV12-4 with TRBJ1-6; no clear D. The V gene lost 5 bases and the J gene lost 12 bases, with 14 bases spanning the gap. The CDR3 contains 13 residues. CDR3 sequence (DNA): TGTGCCAGCAGTCCCTCAGAGGGATTACCCCTCCACTTT. It specifies CASSPSEGLPLHF.

This clonotype was counted ten times or more. The chain employs TRBV27 and TRBJ2-5, with D possibly being TRBD1 (6 bases). V lost 7 bases to trimming and J lost 0 bases, with 12 bases between them. The CDR3 covers 14 residues. Germline-derived CDR1 and CDR2 are MNHEY and SMNVEV (reference sequence). CDR3 sequence reads: CASNADSYQETQYF. The CDR3 DNA reads TGTGCCAGCAACGCGGACAGCTACCAAGAGACCCAGTACTTC.

A few counts support this clonotype. The chain recombines TRBV7-9 with TRBJ1-1; maybe TRBD1 (6 bases). V was clipped by 5 bases and J by 5 bases, with 15 bases between them. This CDR3 spans 14 amino acids. Germline V gene data show CDR1 as SEHNR and CDR2 as FQNEAQ (reference sequence). The CDR3 DNA sequence: TGTGCCAGCAGCCCAGTTAGGGGGTTGACTGAAGCTTTCTTT. The encoded protein is CASSPVRGLTEAFF.

In DNA form, the CDR3 reads TGTGCCAGCTCTTTGAGTTCTGAGCAGTTCTTC. Its translation: CASSLSSEQFF. V is TRBV6-1 and J is TRBJ2-1, with D uncertain. Per the germline V gene, CDR1 is MNHNS and CDR2 is SASEGT. V dropped 8 bases and J dropped 9 bases, with 11 bases sitting between them. The CDR3 is 11 amino acids.

In this sample, this clonotype turned up a few times. The chain joins TRBV18 to TRBJ1-4, with D possibly TRBD1 on 5 matching bases. The CDR3 is made up of 16 amino acids. V was shortened by 3 bases and J by 2 bases, with 13 bases between the two germline ends. Germline CDR1 and CDR2: KGHSH and LQKENI. The CDR3 DNA follows: TGTGCCAGCTCACCTCGCCTGGGGGGGACTAATGAAAAACTGTTTTTT. It yields the protein CASSPRLGGTNEKLFF.

This clonotype turned up a few times. The J gene is TRBJ2-7, the V gene TRBV11-1, with 9 bases aligning to TRBD2. The CDR3 has 17 amino acids. J was trimmed by 0 bases and V by 5 bases; bases with no gene match: 11. Germline V gene data show CDR1 as SGHAT and CDR2 as FQDESV (reference sequence). The CDR3 sequence: CASSPRRGSGSSYEQYF. The CDR3 bases are TGTGCCAGCAGCCCCCGCCGGGGTAGCGGGAGCTCCTACGAGCAGTACTTC.

V and J are TRBV5-4 and TRBJ2-2; D might be TRBD2 (6 bases). CDR1 and CDR2 from the germline V gene are SGHNT and YYREEE (reference sequence). V lost 4 bases to trimming and J lost 2 bases, with 15 bases between them. CDR3 size: 16 residues. The CDR3 protein is CASSGGAGINTGELFF. In DNA form, the CDR3 reads TGTGCCAGCAGCGGCGGGGCGGGGATTAACACCGGGGAGCTGTTTTTT.